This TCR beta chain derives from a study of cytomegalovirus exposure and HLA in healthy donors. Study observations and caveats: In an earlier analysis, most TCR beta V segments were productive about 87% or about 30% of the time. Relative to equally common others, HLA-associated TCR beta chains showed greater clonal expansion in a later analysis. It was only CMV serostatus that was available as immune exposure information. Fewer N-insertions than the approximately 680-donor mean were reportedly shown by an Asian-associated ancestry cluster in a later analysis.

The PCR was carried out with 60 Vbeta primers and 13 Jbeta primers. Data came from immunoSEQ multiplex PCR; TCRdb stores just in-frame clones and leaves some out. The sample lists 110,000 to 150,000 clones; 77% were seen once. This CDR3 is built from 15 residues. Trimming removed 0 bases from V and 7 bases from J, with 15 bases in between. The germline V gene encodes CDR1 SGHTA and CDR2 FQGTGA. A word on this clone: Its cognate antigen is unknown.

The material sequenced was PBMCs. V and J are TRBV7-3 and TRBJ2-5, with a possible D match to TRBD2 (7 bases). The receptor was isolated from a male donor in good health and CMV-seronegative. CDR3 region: CASSLTGGGRGTQYF. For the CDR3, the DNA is TGTGCCAGCAGCTTAACTGGGGGGGGGCGGGGGACCCAGTACTTC.